Listed here are 23 T cell receptor beta chains from one sample, sequenced in a study of T cell responses to AZD1222 COVID-19 vaccine. TCRdb's table, derived via immunoSEQ multiplex PCR, lists solely in-frame clones and lacks some. The sample shows around 84,000 clones, 70% to 90% of them seen only once. The sequencing used peripheral blood, collected on day 0 of AZD1222 vaccination. The receptors stem from an adult in good health.

The genes are TRBV18 and TRBJ2-7; D gene unclear. V lost 2 bases to trimming and J lost 3 bases, with 5 bases between them. This CDR3 region has 12 residues. The V gene's germline CDR1 is KGHSH and CDR2 LQKENI. CDR3 in amino acids: CASSPDDYEQYF. The CDR3 bases are TGTGCCAGCTCACCAGACGACTACGAGCAGTACTTC.

This clone was counted only a few times. The CDR3 DNA reads TGTGCCAGTAGTTCCCGCCCGACCACGTGGAACACCATATATTTT. Its translation: CASSSRPTTWNTIYF. The chain couples TRBV19 to TRBJ1-3; no firm D call. The germline CDR1 and CDR2 sequences are LNHDA and SQIVND (reference sequence). This CDR3 contains 15 residues. V lost 5 bases and J lost 7, with 18 bases in between.

The rearrangement links TRBV5-1 to TRBJ1-3, with TRBD1 matching over 8 bases. This CDR3 has 15 amino acids. Trimming took 5 bases from V and 3 from J; bases not matched to a gene: 7. Germline CDR1 and CDR2: SGHRS and YFSETQ. CDR3 nucleotide sequence: TGCGCCAGCAGACCACCGGGACAGGATGGAAACACCATATATTTT. It codes for CASRPPGQDGNTIYF. The full variable domain, in which reference TRBV5-1 and TRBJ1-3 provide the parts outside the CDR3, is KAGVTQTPRYLIKTRGQQVTLSCSPISGHRSVSWYQQTPGQGLQFLFEYFSETQRNKGNFPGRFSGRQFSNSRSEMNVSTLELGDSALYLCASRPPGQDGNTIYFGEGSWLTVV.

The rearrangement uses TRBV7-3 and TRBJ1-6; the D is unclear. Germline V CDR1 and CDR2: SGHTA, FQGTGA. Trimming shortened V by 2 bases and J by 6 bases, and 5 bases separated the two germline ends. CDR3 length equals 13 residues. The CDR3 region has the DNA TGTGCCAGCAGCTTAGATCCTAATTCACCCCTCCACTTT. It is translated as CASSLDPNSPLHF.

V usage is TRBV5-1 and J usage is TRBJ1-6; D not certain. This CDR3 contains 14 residues. Germline V lookup: CDR1 SGHRS, CDR2 YFSETQ. V lost 1 base and J lost 9, with 11 bases in between. The CDR3 is CASSLFGVGSPLHF. For the CDR3, the DNA is TGCGCCAGCAGCTTGTTCGGAGTAGGTTCACCCCTCCACTTT.

The chain has TRBV5-1 and TRBJ2-5; 7 bases map to TRBD2. With V trimmed by 1 base and J by 2 bases, 5 bases remained unmatched. Germline lookup yields CDR1 SGHRS and CDR2 YFSETQ. There are 15 residues in the CDR3. CDR3 nucleotides: TGCGCCAGCAGCTTGTCGGCGGGAGTGCAAGAGACCCAGTACTTC. This sequence encodes CASSLSAGVQETQYF.

V gene TRBV18 combines with J gene TRBJ2-5; D perhaps matches TRBD1 (6 bases). CDR3 size: 14 residues. Per the germline V gene, CDR1 is KGHSH and CDR2 is LQKENI. V was cut by 5 bases and J by 4 bases, with 14 bases left in between. CDR3: CASSATGNSETQYF. Written as DNA, the CDR3 is TGTGCCAGCTCAGCAACAGGGAACTCAGAGACCCAGTACTTC. Full variable domain (rest looked up from reference TRBV18 and TRBJ2-5): NAGVMQNPRHLVRRRGQEARLRCSPMKGHSHVYWYRQLPEEGLKFMVYLQKENIIDESGMPKERFSAEFPKEGPSILRIQQVVRGDSAAYFCASSATGNSETQYFGPGTRLLVL.

The V call is TRBV28, the J call TRBJ1-1, with D unclear. From germline, CDR1 is MDHEN and CDR2 SYDVKM. V was clipped by 7 bases and J by 5 bases, with 17 bases between them. The CDR3 totals 14 residues. The CDR3 loop reads CASTLDGGVTEAFF. CDR3 in DNA: TGTGCCAGCACCTTAGATGGAGGAGTTACTGAAGCTTTCTTT.

The chain combines TRBV5-1 with TRBJ1-3; D gene unclear. CDR3 size: 15 residues. Germline V CDR1 and CDR2: SGHRS, YFSETQ. V lost 4 bases, J lost 0 bases, and 11 bases lay in between. The CDR3: CASSQEGYSGNTIYF. CDR3 in DNA: TGCGCCAGCAGCCAGGAAGGTTACTCTGGAAACACCATATATTTT.

This clone was counted a single time. V is TRBV5-6 and J is TRBJ1-2; no definite D call. The CDR3 sequence is 15 residues long. Germline-derived CDR1 and CDR2 are SGHDT and YYEEEE. V lost 0 bases and J lost 3, with 12 bases in between. The CDR3 DNA follows: TGTGCCAGCAGCTTGGAGTGGAGGGCAGACTATGGCTACACCTTC. Translated, it gives CASSLEWRADYGYTF.

V and J are TRBV5-1 and TRBJ2-6; tentatively, D is TRBD2 (6 bases). The CDR3 sequence is 16 residues long. V lost 0 bases and J lost 4, with 11 bases in between. Germline values: CDR1 SGHRS, CDR2 YFSETQ. CDR3 bases: TGCGCCAGCAGCTTGGTCCCGGGAGCGGGGGCCAACGTCCTGACTTTC. It codes for CASSLVPGAGANVLTF.

The chain carries TRBV6-4 and TRBJ2-1; TRBD2 aligns across 7 bases. The CDR3 extends over 13 amino acids. The germline V gene encodes CDR1 MRHNA and CDR2 SNTAGT. The trim removed 6 bases at V and 9 bases at J, leaving 8 bases unmatched. The CDR3 DNA reads as TGTGCCAGCAGCGGGACTAATGGGGCTGAGCAGTTCTTC. Translating gives CASSGTNGAEQFF.

The chain uses TRBV27 and TRBJ1-4, with D maybe TRBD1 (6 bases). The CDR3 is 15 amino acids. In germline, CDR1 is MNHEY, CDR2 SMNVEV (reference sequence). V was cut by 3 bases and J by 5 bases, with 13 bases left in between. Here the CDR3 reads CASSFTGSGNEKLFF. DNA of the CDR3: TGTGCCAGCAGTTTCACAGGGTCGGGCAATGAAAAACTGTTTTTT.

The chain employs TRBV19 and TRBJ1-4, with D uncertain. Between the trimmed V and J ends, which lost 6 bases and 7 bases, there was a span of 9 bases. Germline assignment: CDR1 LNHDA and CDR2 SQIVND (reference sequence). This CDR3 has 12 residues. The DNA of the CDR3 is TGTGCCAGTAGAGGCAGCATTGAAAAACTGTTTTTT. It encodes CASRGSIEKLFF.

V is TRBV7-2 and J is TRBJ2-1, with a weak D call TRBD1 (7 bases). CDR1 SGHTA and CDR2 FQGNSA come from the germline V gene. CDR3 size: 15 residues. Trimming left V 2 bases short and J 5 bases short, with 13 bases between. The CDR3 protein is CASSLRGRGHNEQFF. The DNA of the CDR3 is TGTGCCAGCAGCTTAAGGGGGCGGGGTCACAATGAGCAGTTCTTC.

The V and J genes are TRBV7-3 and TRBJ1-1; TRBD1 might be the D (6 bases). V lost 5 bases to trimming and J lost 4 bases, with 14 bases between them. In germline, CDR1 is SGHTA, CDR2 FQGTGA. This CDR3 contains 14 residues. The CDR3 reads CASSPSTGSTEAFF. CDR3 nucleotides: TGTGCCAGCAGCCCATCGACAGGTTCCACTGAAGCTTTCTTT. Using reference TRBV7-3 and TRBJ1-1 for the parts outside the CDR3, the full variable domain is GAGVSQTPSNKVTEKGKYVELRCDPISGHTALYWYRQSLGQGPEFLIYFQGTGAADDSGLPNDRFFAVRPEGSVSTLKIQRTERGDSAVYLCASSPSTGSTEAFFGQGTRLTVV.

The V and J genes are TRBV3-1 (or the pseudogene TRBV3-2) and TRBJ1-1; unclear D gene. Germline V gives CDR1 LGHDT, CDR2 YNNKEL (reference sequence). This CDR3 has 13 amino acids. Trimming removed 3 bases at V and 5 bases at J, with 10 bases between. The CDR3 nucleotides read TGTGCCAGCAGCCAGACCCGGGGAACTGAAGCTTTCTTT. It specifies CASSQTRGTEAFF.

In this sample, this clone turned up a few times. The chain employs TRBV10-3 and TRBJ2-1; D call uncertain. CDR1 is ENHRY, CDR2 SYGVKD, per germline. The CDR3 has 13 amino acids. Trimming pared 7 bases from V and 6 bases from J, leaving 13 bases between. CDR3 nucleotide sequence: TGTGCCATCACCGGGTCGTCGGGCAATGAGCAGTTCTTC. Its protein product is CAITGSSGNEQFF.

J is TRBJ1-1 and V is TRBV5-1, with unresolved D. V dropped 6 bases and J dropped 2 bases, with 17 bases sitting between them. CDR3 length equals 15 residues. The germline gives CDR1 SGHRS, CDR2 YFSETQ. The CDR3 DNA sequence: TGCGCCAGCACCCCAGCTTCAGGAGCTAACACTGAAGCTTTCTTT. Its translation: CASTPASGANTEAFF. Supplemented by reference TRBV5-1 and TRBJ1-1, the full variable domain reads KAGVTQTPRYLIKTRGQQVTLSCSPISGHRSVSWYQQTPGQGLQFLFEYFSETQRNKGNFPGRFSGRQFSNSRSEMNVSTLELGDSALYLCASTPASGANTEAFFGQGTRLTVV.

DNA of the CDR3: TGCAGCTCCGGGGCTATGAACACTGAAGCTTTCTTT. As protein: CSSGAMNTEAFF. This rearrangement joins TRBV29-1 to TRBJ1-1, with D possibly matching TRBD1 (5 bases). The CDR3 length is 12 residues. CDR1 is SQVTM, CDR2 ANQGSEA, per germline. With 8 bases removed from V and 0 bases from J, the gap between germline ends came to 10 bases.

This clone was seen a few times. This chain joins TRBV11-2 and TRBJ2-7, with 7 bases fitting TRBD2. Looked up from germline, CDR1 is SGHAT and CDR2 is FQNNGV. CDR3 length equals 18 residues. V trimming: 0 bases; J trimming: 7 bases; junction bases outside the gene matches: 18. CDR3 amino acids: CASSLDLTGGLLRGEQYF. CDR3 DNA: TGTGCCAGCAGCTTAGATCTAACGGGAGGACTCCTTAGAGGAGAGCAGTACTTC.

This clone has more than one count but fewer than ten. This chain uses TRBV6-2 or TRBV6-3 with TRBJ2-2; 12 positions match TRBD2. This CDR3 has 19 residues. The V and J ends lost 0 bases and 2 bases, in that order; junction bases with no gene match: 7. Looked up from germline, CDR1 is MNHEY and CDR2 is SVGEGT. Here the CDR3 reads CASSYSRVLAGGNTGELFF. CDR3 bases: TGTGCCAGCAGTTACTCGAGGGTACTAGCGGGAGGTAACACCGGGGAGCTGTTTTTT.

This chain joins TRBV7-2 and TRBJ2-3, with 7 bases that match TRBD2. The CDR3 runs 13 residues. V lost 5 bases and J lost 2; bases outside the gene matches: 1. CDR1 and CDR2 (germline): SGHTA, FQGNSA. The CDR3 region has the DNA TGTGCCAGCAGCCGGGGGGACACAGATACGCAGTATTTT. It codes for CASSRGDTDTQYF.